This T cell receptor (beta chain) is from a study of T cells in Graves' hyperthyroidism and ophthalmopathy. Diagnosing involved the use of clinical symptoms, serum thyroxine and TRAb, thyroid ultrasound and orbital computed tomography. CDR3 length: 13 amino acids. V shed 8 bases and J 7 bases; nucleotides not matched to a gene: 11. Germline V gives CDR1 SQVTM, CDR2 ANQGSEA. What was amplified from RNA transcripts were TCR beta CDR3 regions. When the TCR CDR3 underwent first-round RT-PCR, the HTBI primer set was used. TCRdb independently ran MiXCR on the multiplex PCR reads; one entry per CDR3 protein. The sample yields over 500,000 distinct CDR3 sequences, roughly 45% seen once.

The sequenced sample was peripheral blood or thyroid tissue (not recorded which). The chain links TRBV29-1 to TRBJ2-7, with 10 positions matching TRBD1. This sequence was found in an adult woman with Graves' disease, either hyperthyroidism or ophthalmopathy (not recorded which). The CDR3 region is CSSLGDRGHEQYF. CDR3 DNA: TGCAGCAGTTTAGGTGACAGGGGGCATGAGCAGTACTTC.